These 3 T cell receptor beta chains originate from one sample sequenced in a study of early T cells in non-severe SARS-CoV-2 infection. TCRdb passed the 5' RACE reads through MiXCR, listing each CDR3 protein once. Seen here are about 60,000 distinct CDR3 sequences, 5.6% observed once, and the top ten hold 6.8%. Sequencing was carried out using whole blood. The source of these receptors is an adult who was a healthcare worker with PCR-confirmed SARS-CoV-2 infection or an uninfected control (not recorded which).

The chain uses TRBV29-1 and TRBJ2-3; 12 nucleotides align to TRBD2. J was trimmed by 7 bases and V by 4 bases; bases with no gene match: 3. The CDR3 sequence is 13 residues long. Germline loops: CDR1 SQVTM, CDR2 ANQGSEA. The CDR3 spells CSVGTSGENTQYF. CDR3 nucleotides: TGCAGCGTTGGGACTAGCGGGGAAAATACGCAGTATTTT.

Many counts were recorded for this clonotype. The rearrangement joins TRBV5-1 to TRBJ2-1; D could derive from TRBD1 or TRBD2 (5 bases each). This CDR3 is 14 amino acids long. The V end lost 4 bases, the J end lost 8 bases, and 16 bases lay between the germline ends. Germline-derived CDR1 and CDR2 are SGHRS and YFSETQ. The CDR3 spells CASSPSGTQYEQFF. CDR3 DNA sequence: TGCGCCAGCAGCCCATCCGGGACCCAGTATGAGCAGTTCTTC.

This clonotype was observed at least ten times. The genes are TRBV6-5 and TRBJ2-1, with TRBD1 as a possible D gene (6 bases). With 7 bases removed from V and 10 bases from J, the gap between germline ends came to 11 bases. Germline loops: CDR1 MNHEY, CDR2 SVGAGI. The CDR3 totals 11 residues. The CDR3 DNA sequence: TGTGCCAGCACTATCGGACAGGAGCAGTTCTTC. This translates into CASTIGQEQFF.